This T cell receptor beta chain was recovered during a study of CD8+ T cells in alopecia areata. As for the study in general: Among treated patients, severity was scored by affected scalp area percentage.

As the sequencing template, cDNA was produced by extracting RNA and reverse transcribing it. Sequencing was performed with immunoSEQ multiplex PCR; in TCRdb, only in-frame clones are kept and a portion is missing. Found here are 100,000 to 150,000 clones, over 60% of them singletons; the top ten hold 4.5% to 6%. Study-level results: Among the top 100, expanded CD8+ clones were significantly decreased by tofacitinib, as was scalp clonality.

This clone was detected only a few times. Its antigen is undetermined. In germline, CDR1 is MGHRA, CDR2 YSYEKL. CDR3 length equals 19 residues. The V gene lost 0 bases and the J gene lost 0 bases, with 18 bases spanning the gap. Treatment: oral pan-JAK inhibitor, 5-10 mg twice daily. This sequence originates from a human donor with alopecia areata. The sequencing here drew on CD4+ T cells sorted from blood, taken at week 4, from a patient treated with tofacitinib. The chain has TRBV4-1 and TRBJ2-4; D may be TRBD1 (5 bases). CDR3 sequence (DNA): TGCGCCAGCAGCCAAGATCACACAGGCCCTCAAGTAGCCAAAAACATTCAGTACTTC. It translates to CASSQDHTGPQVAKNIQYF.